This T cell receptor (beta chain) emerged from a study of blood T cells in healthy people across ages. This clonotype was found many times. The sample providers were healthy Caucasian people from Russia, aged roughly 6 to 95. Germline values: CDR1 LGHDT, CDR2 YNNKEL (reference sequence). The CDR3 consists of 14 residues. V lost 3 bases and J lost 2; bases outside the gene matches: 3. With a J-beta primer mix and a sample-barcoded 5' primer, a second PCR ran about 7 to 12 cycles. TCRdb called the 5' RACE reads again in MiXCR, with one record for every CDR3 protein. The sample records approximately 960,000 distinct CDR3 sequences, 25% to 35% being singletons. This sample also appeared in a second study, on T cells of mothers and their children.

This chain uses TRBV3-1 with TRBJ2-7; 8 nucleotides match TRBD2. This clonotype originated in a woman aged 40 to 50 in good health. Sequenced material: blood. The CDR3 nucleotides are TGTGCCAGCAGCCAGAGCGGGAGAACCTACGAGCAGTACTTC. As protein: CASSQSGRTYEQYF.